A single sample is the source of the 29 T cell receptor beta chains below, sequenced in a study of T cells in Graves' hyperthyroidism and ophthalmopathy. RNA transcripts provided the source from which TCR beta CDR3 regions were amplified. The TCR CDR3 was amplified in a first-round RT-PCR using the HTBI primer set. MiXCR, run by TCRdb on the multiplex PCR reads, gives a single entry per CDR3 protein. The sample shows approximately 710,000 distinct CDR3 sequences, 17% of them seen only once. Material for sequencing was blood. The source of these receptors is a man aged 50-60 years with Graves' hyperthyroidism.

This clonotype was counted ten times or more. The gene calls are TRBV2 and TRBJ2-3; D uncertain. Germline values: CDR1 SNHLY, CDR2 FYNNEI. The CDR3 is 13 residues long. The germline V and J ends were trimmed by 0 bases and 9 bases, with 10 bases remaining between them. The CDR3 nucleotides read TGTGCCAGCAGTGAAGCCCAAAGCCGAACGCAGTATTTT. It yields the protein CASSEAQSRTQYF.

The chain links TRBV28 to TRBJ2-3; D is uncertain. V lost 3 bases, J lost 1 base, and 8 bases lay in between. Germline CDR1 MDHEN, CDR2 SYDVKM. There are 14 residues in the CDR3. The CDR3 here is CASSFMSGTDTQYF. The CDR3 coding sequence is TGTGCCAGCAGTTTCATGTCTGGCACAGATACGCAGTATTTT.

This sequence joins TRBV6-5 and TRBJ1-3; D not resolved. CDR1 and CDR2 (germline): MNHEY, SVGAGI. The length of the CDR3 is 14 residues. Deletions cut 4 bases from V and 2 bases from J, with 9 bases between. The CDR3 sequence: CASSFTGTGNTIYF. For the CDR3, the DNA is TGTGCCAGCAGTTTCACCGGGACTGGAAACACCATATATTTT.

The genes are TRBV18 and TRBJ1-2; D call uncertain. The CDR3 runs 14 residues. The V end was cut by 3 bases, the J end by 4 bases, with 12 bases between. CDR1 is KGHSH, CDR2 LQKENI, per germline. The CDR3 spells CASSPPWDVYGYTF. The CDR3 region has the DNA TGTGCCAGCTCACCCCCCTGGGATGTCTATGGCTACACCTTC.

This clonotype has ten or more counts. The chain is built from TRBV28 and TRBJ1-1; a weak D match, TRBD1 (5 bases). Looked up from germline, CDR1 is MDHEN and CDR2 is SYDVKM. This CDR3 comprises 16 residues. V shed 6 bases and J shed 4 bases, with 21 bases lying between them. CDR3 amino acids: CASRIVGGRAGTEAFF. In DNA, the CDR3 is TGTGCCAGCAGGATTGTCGGGGGACGGGCTGGCACTGAAGCTTTCTTT.

This clonotype occurred many times. V and J are TRBV7-6 and TRBJ2-5; TRBD2 agrees at 12 bases. V dropped 1 base and J dropped 3; count of bases not matched to a gene: 6. CDR3 length equals 17 residues. Germline V lookup: CDR1 SGHVS, CDR2 FNYEAQ. The CDR3 spells CASSLVTSGSLEETQYF. The CDR3, as DNA: TGTGCCAGCAGCTTAGTGACTAGCGGGAGTTTGGAAGAGACCCAGTACTTC.

This clonotype was counted only a few times. The chain couples TRBV7-6 to TRBJ2-7; 9 nucleotides agree with TRBD2. The CDR3 extends over 14 amino acids. The J segment lost 3 bases and the V segment lost 1 base, leaving 1 base of the junction unmatched. The germline V gene encodes CDR1 SGHVS and CDR2 FNYEAQ. The CDR3 here is CASSLGREGYEQYF. CDR3 sequence (DNA): TGTGCCAGCAGCTTAGGGCGGGAGGGCTACGAGCAGTACTTC.

This clonotype was observed a single time. The chain is built from TRBV6-2 or TRBV6-3 and TRBJ1-5; D unresolved. Germline V lookup: CDR1 MNHEY, CDR2 SVGEGT. There are 13 residues in the CDR3. Deletions cut 7 bases from V and 0 bases from J, with 7 bases between. Here the CDR3 reads CASNDNSNQPQHF. The CDR3 nucleotides read TGTGCCAGCAATGACAATAGCAATCAGCCCCAGCATTTT.

This clonotype was observed at least ten times. This rearrangement joins TRBV2 to TRBJ2-7; D remains unclear. With 1 base removed from V and 3 bases from J, the gap between germline ends came to 4 bases. The CDR3 covers 12 residues. Germline V CDR1 and CDR2: SNHLY, FYNNEI. CDR3 amino acids: CASSEDYYEQYF. In DNA, the CDR3 is TGTGCCAGCAGTGAAGATTACTACGAGCAGTACTTC.

The gene calls are TRBV7-9 and TRBJ2-5, with D possibly being TRBD1 (6 bases). The CDR3 is made up of 15 amino acids. V lost 5 bases and J 5 bases, leaving 18 bases between the germline ends. CDR1 and CDR2 (germline): SEHNR, FQNEAQ (reference sequence). CDR3: CASSSNRETTETQYF. DNA of the CDR3: TGTGCCAGCAGCAGTAACAGGGAAACAACGGAGACCCAGTACTTC.

This clonotype was seen a handful of times. J is TRBJ2-1 and V is TRBV6-2 or TRBV6-3; D is undetermined. Germline loops: CDR1 MNHEY, CDR2 SVGEGT. Trimming left V 0 bases short and J 7 bases short, with 13 bases between. CDR3 length equals 15 residues. The CDR3 loop reads CASSYSSTVRNEQFF. CDR3 DNA sequence: TGTGCCAGCAGTTACTCGAGTACGGTGCGGAATGAGCAGTTCTTC.

This clonotype appeared many times. The chain recombines TRBV2 with TRBJ2-5; D ambiguous. CDR3 length: 14 amino acids. V was clipped by 1 base and J by 5 bases, with 11 bases between them. CDR1 is SNHLY, CDR2 FYNNEI, per germline. The CDR3 spells CASSEGLVSETQYF. The CDR3, as DNA: TGTGCCAGCAGTGAAGGGCTAGTCAGCGAGACCCAGTACTTC.

This clonotype was counted only a few times. The V and J genes are TRBV5-1 and TRBJ2-1, with TRBD1 as a possible D gene (6 bases). The ends were cut back, 2 bases at V and 11 bases at J, with 11 bases in the middle. The CDR3 covers 12 residues. Germline lookup yields CDR1 SGHRS and CDR2 YFSETQ. The CDR3 region has the DNA TGCGCCAGCAGCTTACCGGGACAACAGCAGTTCTTC. As protein: CASSLPGQQQFF. Supplemented by reference TRBV5-1 and TRBJ2-1, the full variable domain reads KAGVTQTPRYLIKTRGQQVTLSCSPISGHRSVSWYQQTPGQGLQFLFEYFSETQRNKGNFPGRFSGRQFSNSRSEMNVSTLELGDSALYLCASSLPGQQQFFGPGTRLTVL.

This clonotype was seen a handful of times. This chain connects TRBV30 to TRBJ2-1, with 15 bases that match TRBD2. V lost 2 bases to trimming and J lost 2 bases; unmatched junction nucleotides: 13. This CDR3 region has 20 residues. Germline CDR1 GTSNPN, CDR2 SVGIG (reference sequence). CDR3 sequence: CAWSLPGLAGGLVPYNEQFF. The CDR3, as DNA: TGTGCCTGGAGTCTTCCAGGACTAGCGGGAGGGCTCGTCCCCTACAATGAGCAGTTCTTC.

This clonotype was seen at least ten times. This rearrangement joins TRBV30 to TRBJ1-1; D perhaps matches TRBD1 (5 bases). From germline, CDR1 is GTSNPN and CDR2 SVGIG (reference sequence). Deletions cut 0 bases from V and 1 base from J, with 9 bases between. This CDR3 has 14 residues. The CDR3 spells CAWSVGGKNTEAFF. In DNA form, the CDR3 reads TGTGCCTGGAGTGTCGGGGGGAAGAACACTGAAGCTTTCTTT.

Notes on this clonotype: Just one base apart from a much larger clone, this may be a read error. The CDR3 loop is CASSTRDSVYNEQLF. The CDR3 bases are TGCGCCAGCAGCACACGGGACTCGGTATACAATGAGCAGCTCTTC. The chain links TRBV5-1 to TRBJ2-1; a weak D match, TRBD2 (6 bases). The CDR3 runs 15 residues. Per the germline V gene, CDR1 is SGHRS and CDR2 is YFSETQ.

The CDR3 here is CASSLGTGLAYEQYF. The CDR3, as DNA: TGTGCCAGCAGTTTAGGGACGGGACTCGCCTACGAGCAGTACTTC. The V and J genes are TRBV27 and TRBJ2-7, with D possibly being TRBD2 (6 bases). Germline assignment: CDR1 MNHEY and CDR2 SMNVEV (reference sequence). Trimming shortened V by 2 bases and J by 2 bases, and 13 bases separated the two germline ends. The CDR3 has 15 amino acids.

This clonotype showed up many times. The genes are TRBV28 and TRBJ2-2; D possibly corresponds to TRBD1 (5 bases). CDR1 MDHEN and CDR2 SYDVKM come from the germline V gene. V shed 7 bases and J shed 6 bases, with 18 bases lying between them. CDR3 length: 15 residues. CDR3 residues: CASINTQGHAGELFF. CDR3 bases: TGTGCCAGCATAAACACACAAGGACACGCCGGGGAGCTGTTTTTT.

This clonotype was detected a few times. In DNA, the CDR3 is TGTGCCAGCAGCTTGTTCCAGGGTGCTGGGGCCAACGTCCTGACTTTC. It yields the protein CASSLFQGAGANVLTF. The chain recombines TRBV7-3 with TRBJ2-6; D is perhaps TRBD1 (5 bases). The CDR3 consists of 16 residues. Germline CDR1 and CDR2: SGHTA and FQGTGA. V was shortened by 3 bases and J by 2 bases, with 11 bases between the two germline ends.

The J gene is TRBJ1-6, the V gene TRBV6-2 or TRBV6-3, with 7 bases identical to TRBD1. CDR3 size: 16 residues. Germline assignment: CDR1 MNHEY and CDR2 SVGEGT. Trimming removed 5 bases from V and 5 bases from J; junction bases left unmatched: 9. The CDR3 DNA follows: TGTGCCAGCAGTGACTTCCGGGACAGAGATAATTCACCCCTCCACTTT. Protein: CASSDFRDRDNSPLHF.

The rearrangement uses TRBV10-1 and TRBJ2-7; possibly TRBD2 for D (5 bases). The CDR3 sequence is 14 residues long. V gave up 3 bases and J gave up 2 bases, with 11 bases separating them. Looked up from germline, CDR1 is WNHNN and CDR2 is SYGVQD (reference sequence). The CDR3 coding sequence is TGCGCCAGCAGTGATTCCGGGGATCCCTACGAGCAGTACTTC. Protein sequence: CASSDSGDPYEQYF.

The gene calls are TRBV6-9 and TRBJ2-1, with D possibly being TRBD2 (6 bases). Deletions cut 3 bases from V and 5 bases from J, with 11 bases between. The germline V gene encodes CDR1 MNHGY and CDR2 SVAAGI. This CDR3 is built from 14 residues. The DNA of the CDR3 is TGTGCCAGCAGTTACCGACTAGAAGACAATGAGCAGTTCTTC. Translation: CASSYRLEDNEQFF.

The chain uses TRBV7-9 and TRBJ2-3; perhaps TRBD2 as D (5 bases). V was shortened by 4 bases and J by 6 bases, with 11 bases between the two germline ends. The length of the CDR3 is 13 residues. Looked up from germline, CDR1 is SEHNR and CDR2 is FQNEAQ (reference sequence). The CDR3 sequence: CASSSRETDTQYF. The CDR3 nucleotides read TGTGCCAGCAGCTCCCGGGAAACCGATACGCAGTATTTT.

The rearrangement uses TRBV20-1 and TRBJ2-7; TRBD1 might be the D (6 bases). Germline V gene sequence: CDR1 DFQATT, CDR2 SNEGSKA (reference sequence). V lost 5 bases to trimming and J lost 7 bases, with 12 bases between them. The CDR3 contains 11 residues. The CDR3 DNA is TGCAGTGCTGAACAGGGTGTGGAGCAGTACTTC. This translates into CSAEQGVEQYF.

The chain recombines TRBV12-3 or TRBV12-4 with TRBJ1-3; D call uncertain. V was trimmed by 2 bases and J by 4 bases, leaving 15 bases between them. This CDR3 spans 16 amino acids. CDR3 nucleotides: TGTGCCAGCAGTTTAAGCCCTGTAGGGTCCGGAAACACCATATATTTT. Its protein product is CASSLSPVGSGNTIYF.

The gene calls are TRBV5-5 and TRBJ1-1, with D unclear. The germline V gene encodes CDR1 SGHKS and CDR2 YYEKEE (reference sequence). The CDR3 contains 13 residues. Trimming shortened V by 4 bases and J by 7 bases, and 14 bases separated the two germline ends. CDR3 coding DNA: TGTGCCAGCAGCCCACCTGGGTCTAATGAAGCTTTCTTT. Its translation: CASSPPGSNEAFF.

This clonotype was seen repeatedly, ten times or more. The chain couples TRBV28 to TRBJ2-1; 9 nucleotides match TRBD2. The J segment lost 8 bases and the V segment lost 8 bases, leaving 7 bases of the junction unmatched. Germline V gene lookup returns CDR1 MDHEN and CDR2 SYDVKM. This CDR3 has 13 amino acids. This chain's CDR3 is CASRLAGFDEQFF. The CDR3 bases are TGTGCCAGCCGTCTAGCGGGATTCGATGAGCAGTTCTTC.

This chain joins TRBV6-1 and TRBJ1-6; D is unresolved. CDR1 is MNHNS and CDR2 is SASEGT in the germline V gene. V lost 7 bases and J 6 bases, leaving 10 bases between the germline ends. The CDR3 runs to 13 residues. The CDR3 loop reads CASNRDLNSPLHF. The CDR3 nucleotides are TGTGCCAGCAACCGGGATCTTAATTCACCCCTCCACTTT.

This clonotype showed up many times. The chain employs TRBV28 and TRBJ1-6, with D uncertain. This CDR3 contains 14 residues. The germline gives CDR1 MDHEN, CDR2 SYDVKM. V lost 3 bases to trimming and J lost 9 bases, with 12 bases between them. In DNA, the CDR3 is TGTGCCAGCAGTTTGAGGCTGGGTAGTTCACCCCTCCACTTT. Its protein is CASSLRLGSSPLHF.